This TCR beta chain is drawn from a study of PD-1 blockade in mismatch repair-deficient tumors. Study-level information: All were previously treated, progressing patients with about 11 mismatch repair-deficient cancer types.

Every patient had mismatch repair deficiency by PCR or immunohistochemistry. TCR sequencing covered a few patients who responded to pembrolizumab. Findings of the study overall: After pembrolizumab, tumor-resident clones rose rapidly, then generally contracted before radiologic responses.

Method: immunoSEQ multiplex PCR; TCRdb's copy keeps in-frame clones and lacks some. The sample shows about 120,000 clones, 70% to 90% of them seen only once. Germline loops: CDR1 MDHEN, CDR2 SYDVKM. With 2 bases removed from V and 5 bases from J, the gap between germline ends came to 15 bases. This CDR3 comprises 15 residues. This clone was detected a few times. Its antigen is still unknown. This receptor was obtained from an adult with mismatch repair-deficient cancer. The sample consisted of peripheral blood, taken 44 weeks after starting pembrolizumab. The V gene is TRBV28, the J gene TRBJ2-5; weak D call: TRBD2 (6 bases). The CDR3 protein is CASSLRWGVGETQYF. CDR3 bases: TGTGCCAGCAGTTTACGGTGGGGGGTTGGGGAGACCCAGTACTTC.